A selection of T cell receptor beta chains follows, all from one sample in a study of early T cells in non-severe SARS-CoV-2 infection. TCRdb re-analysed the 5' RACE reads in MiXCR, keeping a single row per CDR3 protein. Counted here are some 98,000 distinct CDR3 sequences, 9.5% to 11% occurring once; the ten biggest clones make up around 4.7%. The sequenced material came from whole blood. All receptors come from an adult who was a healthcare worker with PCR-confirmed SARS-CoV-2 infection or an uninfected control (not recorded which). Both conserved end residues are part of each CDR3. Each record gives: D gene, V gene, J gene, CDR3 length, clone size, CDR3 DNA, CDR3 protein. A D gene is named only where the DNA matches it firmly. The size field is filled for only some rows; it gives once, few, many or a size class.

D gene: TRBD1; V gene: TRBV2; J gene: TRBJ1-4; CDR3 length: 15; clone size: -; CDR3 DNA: TGTGCCAGCAGTGATAGGGACAGGGAATATGGAAAACTGTTTTTT; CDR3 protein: CASSDRDREYGKLFF
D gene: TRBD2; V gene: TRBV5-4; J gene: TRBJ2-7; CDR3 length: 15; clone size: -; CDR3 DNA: TGTGCCAGCAGCCTCACTAGCGGGGGACCCTACGAGCAGTACTTC; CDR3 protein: CASSLTSGGPYEQYF
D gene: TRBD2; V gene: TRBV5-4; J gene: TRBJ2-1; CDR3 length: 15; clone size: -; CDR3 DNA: TGTGCCAGCAGCTTTCGGCGGGAGCCTTACAATGAGCAGTTCTTC; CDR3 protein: CASSFRREPYNEQFF
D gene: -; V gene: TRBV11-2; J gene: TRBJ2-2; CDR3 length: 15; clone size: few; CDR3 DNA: TGTGCCAGCAGCGTAAGGACAGATAACACCGGGGAGCTGTTTTTT; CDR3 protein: CASSVRTDNTGELFF
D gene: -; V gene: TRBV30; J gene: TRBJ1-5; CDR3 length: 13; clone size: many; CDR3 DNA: TGTGCCTGGAGTGTATCCGGGGGGCAGCCCCAGCATTTT; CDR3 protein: CAWSVSGGQPQHF
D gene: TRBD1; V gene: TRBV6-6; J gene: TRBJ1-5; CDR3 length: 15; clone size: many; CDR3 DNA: TGTGCCAGCAGAACAACAGGGGTGAGCAATCAGCCCCAGCATTTT; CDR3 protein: CASRTTGVSNQPQHF
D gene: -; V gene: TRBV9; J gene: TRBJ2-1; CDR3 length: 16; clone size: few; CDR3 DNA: TGTGCCAGCAGCGTATATGGGCTCAGCTCCTACAATGAGCAGTTCTTC; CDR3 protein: CASSVYGLSSYNEQFF
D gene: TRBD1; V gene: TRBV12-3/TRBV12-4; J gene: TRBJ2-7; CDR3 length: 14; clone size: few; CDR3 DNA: TGTGCCAGCAGTGCGGGACAGGGAACCTACGAGCAGTACTTC; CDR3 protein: CASSAGQGTYEQYF
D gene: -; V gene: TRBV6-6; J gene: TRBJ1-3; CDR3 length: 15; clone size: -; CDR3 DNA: TGTGCCAGCAAAGATTCCGGGACGCCTGGAAACACCATATATTTT; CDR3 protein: CASKDSGTPGNTIYF
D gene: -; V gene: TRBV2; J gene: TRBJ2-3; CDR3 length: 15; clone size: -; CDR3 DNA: TGTGCCAGCACCCAACGGGGTATTAGCACAGATACGCAGTATTTT; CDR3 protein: CASTQRGISTDTQYF
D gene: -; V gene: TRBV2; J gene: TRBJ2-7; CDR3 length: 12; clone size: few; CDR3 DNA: TGTGCCAGCAGTTCTCTGGGAAGCGAGCAGTACTTC; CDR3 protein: CASSSLGSEQYF
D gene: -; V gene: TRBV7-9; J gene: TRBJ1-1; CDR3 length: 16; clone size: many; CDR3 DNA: TGTGCCAGCAGCTTGGGGCTATCAGATCTGAACACTGAAGCTTTCTTT; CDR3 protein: CASSLGLSDLNTEAFF
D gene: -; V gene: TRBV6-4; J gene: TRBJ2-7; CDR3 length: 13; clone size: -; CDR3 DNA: TGTGCCAGCAGTGACGGCCTAGGCCACGAGCAGTACTTC; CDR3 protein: CASSDGLGHEQYF
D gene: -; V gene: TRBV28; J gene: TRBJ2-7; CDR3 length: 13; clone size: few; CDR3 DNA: TGTGCCAGCAGTTTAGGGCTCTCCTACGAGCAGTACTTC; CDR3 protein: CASSLGLSYEQYF
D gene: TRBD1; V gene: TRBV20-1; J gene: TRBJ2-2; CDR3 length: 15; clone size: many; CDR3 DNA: TGCAGTGCGCCGGACAGGGGGCAGAACACCGGGGAGCTGTTTTTT; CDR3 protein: CSAPDRGQNTGELFF
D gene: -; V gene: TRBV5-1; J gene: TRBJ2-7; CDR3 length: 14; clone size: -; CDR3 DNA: TGCGCCAGCAGCAGGGCAGGTGACTCCTACGAGCAGTACTTC; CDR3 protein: CASSRAGDSYEQYF
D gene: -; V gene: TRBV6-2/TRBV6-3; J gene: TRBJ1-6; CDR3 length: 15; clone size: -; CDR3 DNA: TGTGCCAGCAGTTACCGACAGGCAGAGAATTCACCCCTCCACTTT; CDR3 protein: CASSYRQAENSPLHF
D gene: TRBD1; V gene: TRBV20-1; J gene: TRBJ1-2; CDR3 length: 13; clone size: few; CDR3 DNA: TGCAGTGCTAGAACGGGACAGAACTATGGCTACACCTTC; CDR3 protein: CSARTGQNYGYTF
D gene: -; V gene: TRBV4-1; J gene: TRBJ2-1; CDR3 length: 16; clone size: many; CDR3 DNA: TGCGCCAGCAGCCAAAGTGGGGCTAGCAGCTACAATGAGCAGTTCTTC; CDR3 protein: CASSQSGASSYNEQFF
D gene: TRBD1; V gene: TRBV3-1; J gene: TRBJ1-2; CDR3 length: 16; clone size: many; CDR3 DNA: TGTGCCAGCAGCCAAGATTGGGGACAGGGTCTTTATGGCTACACCTTC; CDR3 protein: CASSQDWGQGLYGYTF
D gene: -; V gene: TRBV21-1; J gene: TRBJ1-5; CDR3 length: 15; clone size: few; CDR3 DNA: TGTGCCAGCAGCAAAGCTGACAGACTATATCAGCCCCAGCATTTT; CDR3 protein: CASSKADRLYQPQHF
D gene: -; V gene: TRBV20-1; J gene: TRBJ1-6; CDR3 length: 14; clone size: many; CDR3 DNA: TGCAGTGCTAGATCGGCGGGACCCTATTCACCCCTCCACTTT; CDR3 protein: CSARSAGPYSPLHF
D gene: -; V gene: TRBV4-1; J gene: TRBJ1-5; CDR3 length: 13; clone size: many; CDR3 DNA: TGCGCCAGCAGCTACAGGGTCAATCAGCCCCAGCATTTT; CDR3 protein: CASSYRVNQPQHF
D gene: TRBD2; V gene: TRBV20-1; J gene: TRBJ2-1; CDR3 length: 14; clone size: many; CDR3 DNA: TGCAGTGCTAGAGTGAGCGGGGGCTACAATGAGCAGTTCTTC; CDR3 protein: CSARVSGGYNEQFF
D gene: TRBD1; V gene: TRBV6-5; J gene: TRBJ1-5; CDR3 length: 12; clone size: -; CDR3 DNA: TGTGCCAGCAGACAGGGGAGTCAGCCCCAGCATTTT; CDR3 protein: CASRQGSQPQHF